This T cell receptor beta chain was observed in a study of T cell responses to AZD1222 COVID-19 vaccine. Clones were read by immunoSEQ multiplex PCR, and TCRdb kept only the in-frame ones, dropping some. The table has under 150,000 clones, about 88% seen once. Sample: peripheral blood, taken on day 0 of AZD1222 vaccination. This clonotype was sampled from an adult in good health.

CDR3 loop: CASSPGGQSSGNTIYF. DNA of the CDR3: TGTGCCAGCTCACCGGGGGGGCAGAGCTCTGGAAACACCATATATTTT. This chain uses TRBV18 with TRBJ1-3; D is possibly TRBD1 (6 bases). The V end was cut by 3 bases, the J end by 0 bases, with 12 bases between. CDR3 length: 16 residues. The germline V gene has CDR1 KGHSH and CDR2 LQKENI.